Below are 14 T cell receptor beta chains sequenced from a single sample in a study of T cell repertoires in cytomegalovirus infection. The antigens of these receptors remain unknown. TCRdb passed the reads through MiXCR, listing each CDR3 protein once. Seen here are approximately 770,000 distinct CDR3 sequences, 25% to 30% observed once, and the top ten hold over 10%. This material consisted of cultured CD8+ T cells from PBMCs, taken from culture after CMV antigen stimulation. The origin of the receptors is a human donor in good health (CMV status not recorded). Some clones in this sample may be carry-over from other donors' samples.

The V and J genes are TRBV11-1 and TRBJ2-2; weak D call: TRBD2 (6 bases). The V and J ends lost 1 base and 1 base respectively, with 10 bases between them. Germline V gives CDR1 SGHAT, CDR2 FQDESV (reference sequence). This CDR3 is built from 16 residues. In DNA form, the CDR3 reads TGTGCCAGCAGCTTAGGCGACGGGAGGAACACCGGGGAGCTGTTTTTT. This gives the protein CASSLGDGRNTGELFF.

The genes are TRBV7-9 and TRBJ2-1; D unclear. V was shortened by 5 bases and J by 5 bases, with 7 bases between the two germline ends. Germline V gives CDR1 SEHNR, CDR2 FQNEAQ (reference sequence). This CDR3 has 12 amino acids. The CDR3 sequence is CASSGLHNEQFF. The CDR3 region has the DNA TGTGCCAGCAGCGGTCTTCACAATGAGCAGTTCTTC.

The chain couples TRBV4-1 to TRBJ2-7; 11 positions match TRBD2. Germline CDR1 MGHRA, CDR2 YSYEKL. After removal of 4 bases from V and 4 bases from J, the junction contained 9 bases not matched to a gene. CDR3 length: 16 residues. CDR3 amino acids: CASSRIGTSGFYEQYF. CDR3 DNA: TGCGCCAGCAGCCGGATCGGGACTAGCGGATTTTACGAGCAGTACTTC.

In this sample, this clonotype turned up a few times. The chain uses TRBV6-2 or TRBV6-3 and TRBJ1-1; D is uncertain. This CDR3 has 13 residues. Germline-derived CDR1 and CDR2 are MNHEY and SVGEGT. Trimming pared 7 bases from V and 3 bases from J, leaving 12 bases between. The CDR3 DNA sequence: TGTGCCAGCATCAGACGGGGTCACACTGAAGCTTTCTTT. Protein product: CASIRRGHTEAFF.

CDR3 coding DNA: TGCAGTGCTAGAATACCCCAGGGGTACGAGCAGTACGTC. Amino acid sequence: CSARIPQGYEQYV. The J gene is TRBJ2-7, the V gene TRBV20-1, with TRBD1 as a possible D gene (6 bases). The germline V and J ends were trimmed by 2 bases and 4 bases, with 12 bases remaining between them. CDR1 and CDR2 (germline): DFQATT, SNEGSKA (reference sequence). This CDR3 is 13 amino acids long.

The CDR3 DNA is TGTGCCAGCAGCTCCAGGGTAACGCAGGAAAAACTGTTTTTT. It translates to CASSSRVTQEKLFF. V is TRBV7-4 and J is TRBJ1-4, with a weak D call TRBD1 (5 bases). CDR1 and CDR2 (germline): SGHVT, SQSDAQ. The CDR3 loop spans 14 amino acids. Trimming pared 4 bases from V and 8 bases from J, leaving 14 bases between.

The V call is TRBV29-1, the J call TRBJ2-5; 11 nucleotides agree with TRBD2. The CDR3 extends over 15 amino acids. Germline V gene data show CDR1 as SQVTM and CDR2 as ANQGSEA. V lost 7 bases to trimming and J lost 3 bases; unmatched junction nucleotides: 10. The CDR3 loop is CSATSGAGMKETQYF. DNA of the CDR3: TGCAGCGCGACTAGCGGGGCCGGCATGAAAGAGACCCAGTACTTC.

The chain combines TRBV6-5 with TRBJ1-2; tentatively, D is TRBD1 (5 bases). This CDR3 has 13 amino acids. Germline CDR1 reads MNHEY; CDR2 reads SVGAGI. Trimming took off 8 bases at V and 6 bases at J, with 16 bases between the two ends. CDR3 in DNA: TGTGCCAGCTTTCCGGGGGGGTTTCATGGCTACACCTTC. It encodes CASFPGGFHGYTF.

This clonotype was picked up many times. J is TRBJ2-7 and V is TRBV7-2; D perhaps matches TRBD2 (7 bases). The CDR3 totals 16 residues. Germline V gene data show CDR1 as SGHTA and CDR2 as FQGNSA. Trimming left V 1 base short and J 2 bases short, with 15 bases between. The CDR3 reads CASSLVKAGTTYEQYF. CDR3 coding DNA: TGTGCCAGCAGCTTAGTAAAAGCGGGGACAACCTACGAGCAGTACTTC. The full variable domain, completed using reference TRBV7-2 and TRBJ2-7, is GAGVSQSPSNKVTEKGKDVELRCDPISGHTALYWYRQSLGQGLEFLIYFQGNSAPDKSGLPSDRFSAERTGGSVSTLTIQRTQQEDSAVYLCASSLVKAGTTYEQYFGPGTRLTVT.

This clonotype has just a few counts. The gene calls are TRBV7-9 and TRBJ1-1, with TRBD1 matching 12 bases. Germline loops: CDR1 SEHNR, CDR2 FQNEAQ (reference sequence). V was clipped by 7 bases and J by 7 bases; unmatched bases: 13. The CDR3 consists of 16 residues. In DNA, the CDR3 is TGTGCCAGCACCGATTTCCGGGACAGGGGGCGCGGTGAAGCTTTCTTT. This gives the protein CASTDFRDRGRGEAFF.

The chain combines TRBV9 with TRBJ1-6; D gene unclear. The CDR3 consists of 15 residues. Trimming removed 6 bases from V and 7 bases from J, with 17 bases in between. Germline V lookup: CDR1 SGDLS, CDR2 YYNGEE. The CDR3 DNA reads TGTGCCAGCAAGGAAATGCCGGGGTTCAATTCACCCCTCCACTTT. It yields the protein CASKEMPGFNSPLHF.

The V gene is TRBV6-5, the J gene TRBJ2-2, with D possibly being TRBD1 or TRBD2 (7 bases each). Germline loops: CDR1 MNHEY, CDR2 SVGAGI. V lost 5 bases to trimming and J lost 4 bases, with 17 bases between them. This CDR3 spans 16 amino acids. The CDR3: CASSPSGGGPTGELFF. As DNA, the CDR3 is TGTGCCAGCAGTCCATCAGGGGGGGGGCCCACCGGGGAGCTGTTTTTT.

This clonotype was counted between two and nine times. V and J are TRBV7-9 and TRBJ2-1; TRBD2 matches 9 bases. The germline V gene encodes CDR1 SEHNR and CDR2 FQNEAQ (reference sequence). With 5 bases clipped from V and 7 bases from J, the junction kept 6 bases outside the gene matches. The CDR3 covers 14 residues. The CDR3 sequence: CASSNSGGLNEQFF. CDR3 sequence (DNA): TGTGCCAGCAGCAACAGCGGGGGGCTAAATGAGCAGTTCTTC. Using reference TRBV7-9 and TRBJ2-1 for the parts outside the CDR3, the full variable domain is DTGVSQNPRHKITKRGQNVTFRCDPISEHNRLYWYRQTLGQGPEFLTYFQNEAQLEKSRLLSDRFSAERPKGSFSTLEIQRTEQGDSAMYLCASSNSGGLNEQFFGPGTRLTVL.

The chain uses TRBV25-1 and TRBJ1-1; D unclear. Looked up from germline, CDR1 is MGHDK and CDR2 is SYGVNS. The V end was cut by 7 bases, the J end by 3 bases, with 12 bases between. The CDR3 sequence is 13 residues long. CDR3 protein: CASTRLGHTEAFF. CDR3 DNA sequence: TGTGCCAGCACCCGATTAGGCCACACTGAAGCTTTCTTT.